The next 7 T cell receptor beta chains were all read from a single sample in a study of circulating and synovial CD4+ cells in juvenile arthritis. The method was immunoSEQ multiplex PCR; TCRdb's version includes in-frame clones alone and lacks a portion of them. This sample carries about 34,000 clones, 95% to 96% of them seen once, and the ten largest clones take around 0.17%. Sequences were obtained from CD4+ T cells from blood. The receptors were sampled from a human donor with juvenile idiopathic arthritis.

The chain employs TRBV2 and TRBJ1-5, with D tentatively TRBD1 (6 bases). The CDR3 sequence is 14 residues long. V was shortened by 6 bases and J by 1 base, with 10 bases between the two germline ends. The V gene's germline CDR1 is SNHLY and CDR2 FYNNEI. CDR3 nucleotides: TGTGCCAGCAGGCAGGGGTTGAGCAATCAGCCCCAGCATTTT. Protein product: CASRQGLSNQPQHF.

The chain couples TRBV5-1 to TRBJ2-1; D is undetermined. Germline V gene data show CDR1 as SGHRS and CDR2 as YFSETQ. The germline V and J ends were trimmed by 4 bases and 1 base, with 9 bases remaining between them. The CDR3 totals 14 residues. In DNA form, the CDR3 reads TGCGCCAGCAGCCCGAGAAGTTCCTACAATGAGCAGTTCTTC. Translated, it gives CASSPRSSYNEQFF. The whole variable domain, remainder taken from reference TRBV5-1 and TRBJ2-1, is KAGVTQTPRYLIKTRGQQVTLSCSPISGHRSVSWYQQTPGQGLQFLFEYFSETQRNKGNFPGRFSGRQFSNSRSEMNVSTLELGDSALYLCASSPRSSYNEQFFGPGTRLTVL.

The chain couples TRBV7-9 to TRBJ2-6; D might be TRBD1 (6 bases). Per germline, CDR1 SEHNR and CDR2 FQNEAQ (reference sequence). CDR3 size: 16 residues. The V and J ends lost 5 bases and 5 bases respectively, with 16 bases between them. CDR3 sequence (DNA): TGTGCCAGCAGCGTGGGACATTCGGGAAGGGCCAACGTCCTGACTTTC. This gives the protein CASSVGHSGRANVLTF.

CDR3 DNA: TGTGCCAGTAGTATCCCAGGTTGGACTGAAGCTTTCTTT. The encoded protein is CASSIPGWTEAFF. V and J are TRBV19 and TRBJ1-1; no firm D call. The V end was cut by 3 bases, the J end by 5 bases, with 10 bases between. From germline, CDR1 is LNHDA and CDR2 SQIVND (reference sequence). CDR3 length equals 13 residues.

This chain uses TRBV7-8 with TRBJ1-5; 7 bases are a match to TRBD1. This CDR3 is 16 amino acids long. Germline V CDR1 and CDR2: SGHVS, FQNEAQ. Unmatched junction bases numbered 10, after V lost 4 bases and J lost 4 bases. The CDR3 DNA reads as TGTGCCAGCAGCTCGGGGCCGGGACAGCTTAATCAGCCCCAGCATTTT. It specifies CASSSGPGQLNQPQHF.

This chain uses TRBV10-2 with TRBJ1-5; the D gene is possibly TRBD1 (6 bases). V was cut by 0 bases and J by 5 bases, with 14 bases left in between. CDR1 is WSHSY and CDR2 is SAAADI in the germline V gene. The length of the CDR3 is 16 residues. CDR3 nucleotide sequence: TGCGCCAGCAGTGAGTCGGGGGGGGGCCCGTATCAGCCCCAGCATTTT. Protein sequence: CASSESGGGPYQPQHF.

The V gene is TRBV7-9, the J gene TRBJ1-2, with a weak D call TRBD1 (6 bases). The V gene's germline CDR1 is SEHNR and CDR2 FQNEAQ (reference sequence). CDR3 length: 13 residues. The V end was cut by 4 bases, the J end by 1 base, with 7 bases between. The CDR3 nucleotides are TGTGCCAGCAGCTGGGACAATAACTATGGCTACACCTTC. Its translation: CASSWDNNYGYTF.